Listed below are T cell receptor beta chains from one sample, sequenced in a study of naive and memory T cell subsets. TCRdb redid the calling of the UMI-ligation and nested PCR reads with MiXCR, one entry per CDR3 protein. The sample includes around 90,000 distinct CDR3 sequences, 7% of them seen just once. The sequenced material came from central memory CD4+ T cells from blood. The receptors here all came from a human donor in good health. Each CDR3 is given with its conserved first and last residue. The D gene is left open where the match is weak. For some rows the clone size is stated as once, few or many, or as a class when expanded; others skip it.

j_call: TRBJ1-4
v_call: TRBV28
d_call: NA
clone_size: NA
cdr3_nt: TGTGCCAGCAGTTTGGGGGTCGTGAGTTCGGGTGAAAAACTGTTTTTT
cdr3_aa: CASSLGVVSSGEKLFF

j_call: TRBJ1-4
v_call: TRBV15
d_call: NA
clone_size: few
cdr3_nt: TGTGCCACCAGCAGAGGGGGGGAGACTGAAAAACTGTTTTTT
cdr3_aa: CATSRGGETEKLFF

j_call: TRBJ1-2
v_call: TRBV12-3/TRBV12-4
d_call: NA
clone_size: many
cdr3_nt: TGTGCCAGCAGTCCGGGACGGAATCTAAACTATGGCTACACCTTC
cdr3_aa: CASSPGRNLNYGYTF

j_call: TRBJ1-2
v_call: TRBV29-1
d_call: NA
clone_size: NA
cdr3_nt: TGCAGCGTTGAAATGAGGGACTCGGAAAACTATGGCTACACCTTC
cdr3_aa: CSVEMRDSENYGYTF

j_call: TRBJ1-5
v_call: TRBV2
d_call: NA
clone_size: few
cdr3_nt: TGTGCCAGCAAGAACCCCGATCAGCCCCAGCATTTT
cdr3_aa: CASKNPDQPQHF

j_call: TRBJ1-1
v_call: TRBV5-1
d_call: NA
clone_size: many
cdr3_nt: TGCGCCAGCAGCGCCCCGAGCACGAACACTGAAGCTTTCTTT
cdr3_aa: CASSAPSTNTEAFF

j_call: TRBJ1-1
v_call: TRBV20-1
d_call: NA
clone_size: NA
cdr3_nt: TGCAGTGCTAGTGAGGGGATCGGGTCTGAAGCTTTCTTT
cdr3_aa: CSASEGIGSEAFF

j_call: TRBJ1-6
v_call: TRBV6-6
d_call: NA
clone_size: NA
cdr3_nt: TGTGCCAGCAGTTACTCAGGCAGTGCCCTCTCCTATAATTCACTCCTCCACTTT
cdr3_aa: CASSYSGSALSYNSLLHF

j_call: TRBJ2-2
v_call: TRBV12-5
d_call: NA
clone_size: few
cdr3_nt: TGTGCTAGTGGTTTGTATCTAGGACCTAAAGGGAGGAACACCGGGGAGCTGTTTTTT
cdr3_aa: CASGLYLGPKGRNTGELFF

j_call: TRBJ2-1
v_call: TRBV19
d_call: TRBD1
clone_size: NA
cdr3_nt: TGTGCCAGTAGTATGACAGGGTTTCGTGAGCAGTTCTTC
cdr3_aa: CASSMTGFREQFF

j_call: TRBJ1-3
v_call: TRBV5-5
d_call: NA
clone_size: many
cdr3_nt: TGTGCCAGCAGCATTCAGGTCGTCTCCGGAAACACCATATATTTT
cdr3_aa: CASSIQVVSGNTIYF

j_call: TRBJ2-1
v_call: TRBV2
d_call: NA
clone_size: many
cdr3_nt: TGTGCCAGCAGTGATATAAGGGCTAGGGAGCAGTTCTTC
cdr3_aa: CASSDIRAREQFF

j_call: TRBJ1-4
v_call: TRBV27
d_call: NA
clone_size: many
cdr3_nt: TGTGCCAGCAGACCGGGCCCTGAACGTGAAAAACTGTTTTTT
cdr3_aa: CASRPGPEREKLFF

j_call: TRBJ2-5
v_call: TRBV20-1
d_call: NA
clone_size: NA
cdr3_nt: TGCAGTGCTAGCACGGCCGAAGAGACCCAGTACTTC
cdr3_aa: CSASTAEETQYF

j_call: TRBJ2-3
v_call: TRBV18
d_call: TRBD1
clone_size: few
cdr3_nt: TGTGCCAGCTCACCACCGAGGACAGGGGACGGGAGTACGCAGTATTTT
cdr3_aa: CASSPPRTGDGSTQYF

j_call: TRBJ1-2
v_call: TRBV29-1
d_call: NA
clone_size: many
cdr3_nt: TGCAGCGTTGAAGAGGTTGCCCGGGGTGGCTACACCTTC
cdr3_aa: CSVEEVARGGYTF

j_call: TRBJ1-1
v_call: TRBV5-4
d_call: TRBD1
clone_size: few
cdr3_nt: TGTGCCAGCAGCTTGGGCAGGGGGGACACTGAAGCTTTCTTT
cdr3_aa: CASSLGRGDTEAFF

j_call: TRBJ2-7
v_call: TRBV7-8
d_call: NA
clone_size: NA
cdr3_nt: TGTGCCAGCAGCTTAAGGCGGGACAACCCACAGTACGAGCAGTACTTC
cdr3_aa: CASSLRRDNPQYEQYF

j_call: TRBJ1-2
v_call: TRBV29-1
d_call: TRBD1
clone_size: many
cdr3_nt: TGCAGCGTTGAAGCTACGACAGGGATGAGCGATGGCTACACCTTC
cdr3_aa: CSVEATTGMSDGYTF

j_call: TRBJ2-7
v_call: TRBV7-2
d_call: TRBD2
clone_size: many
cdr3_nt: TGTGCCAGCAGCCCCAAGACTAGCGGAATTCGCGGGTACGAGCAGTACTTC
cdr3_aa: CASSPKTSGIRGYEQYF

j_call: TRBJ1-6
v_call: TRBV7-2
d_call: NA
clone_size: many
cdr3_nt: TGTGCCAGCAGCCCGGAATTACGATCACCCCTCCACTTT
cdr3_aa: CASSPELRSPLHF

j_call: TRBJ1-2
v_call: TRBV20-1
d_call: NA
clone_size: many
cdr3_nt: TGCAGTGCTGGCACTCCCAGGGACGGCTACACCTTC
cdr3_aa: CSAGTPRDGYTF

j_call: TRBJ2-5
v_call: TRBV28
d_call: NA
clone_size: many
cdr3_nt: TGTGCCAGCAGTTTAGGGCGCTACCAAGAGACCCAGTACTTC
cdr3_aa: CASSLGRYQETQYF

j_call: TRBJ2-1
v_call: TRBV3-1
d_call: NA
clone_size: NA
cdr3_nt: TGTGCCAGCAGCCAAAACCTAGCGCGGGTCTTC
cdr3_aa: CASSQNLARVF

j_call: TRBJ1-6
v_call: TRBV28
d_call: NA
clone_size: many
cdr3_nt: TGTGCCAGCAGTTTCCTTTCACCCCTCCACTTT
cdr3_aa: CASSFLSPLHF

j_call: TRBJ2-1
v_call: TRBV10-3
d_call: NA
clone_size: NA
cdr3_nt: TGTGCCATCAGTGAGAGCGGACAAAATGAGCAGTTCTTC
cdr3_aa: CAISESGQNEQFF

j_call: TRBJ1-2
v_call: TRBV12-1
d_call: NA
clone_size: NA
cdr3_nt: TGTGCCAGTACTCTTGGAGGGGAAAGAGGCTACACCTTC
cdr3_aa: CASTLGGERGYTF

j_call: TRBJ1-5
v_call: TRBV20-1
d_call: NA
clone_size: NA
cdr3_nt: TGCAGTGCTAAGATTCGGGGGTTTGATAGGCCCCAGCATTTT
cdr3_aa: CSAKIRGFDRPQHF

j_call: TRBJ2-1
v_call: TRBV7-2
d_call: NA
clone_size: NA
cdr3_nt: TGTGCCAGCAGCCGGGTGGGGAGTTACAATGAGCAGTTCTTC
cdr3_aa: CASSRVGSYNEQFF

j_call: TRBJ2-5
v_call: TRBV6-5
d_call: TRBD2
clone_size: NA
cdr3_nt: TGTGCCAGCAACCGAGCGGGGGGGCTCCAAGAGACCCAGTACTTC
cdr3_aa: CASNRAGGLQETQYF

j_call: TRBJ1-1
v_call: TRBV6-5
d_call: NA
clone_size: few
cdr3_nt: TGTGCCAGCAGTTCCTTGGGGTCCCGCACTGAAGCTTTCTTT
cdr3_aa: CASSSLGSRTEAFF

j_call: TRBJ1-5
v_call: TRBV28
d_call: NA
clone_size: many
cdr3_nt: TGTGCCAGCAGTTTTGTCCAGGGGAAGGGGCCCCAGCATTTT
cdr3_aa: CASSFVQGKGPQHF

j_call: TRBJ2-6
v_call: TRBV2
d_call: NA
clone_size: NA
cdr3_nt: TGTGCCAGCAGTGAGGGGGGAACTGGGGCCAACGTCCTGACTTTC
cdr3_aa: CASSEGGTGANVLTF

j_call: TRBJ2-3
v_call: TRBV20-1
d_call: NA
clone_size: NA
cdr3_nt: TGCAGTGCTAAAGACGGGGAGGCGGTGGCAGATACGCAGTATTTT
cdr3_aa: CSAKDGEAVADTQYF

j_call: TRBJ2-1
v_call: TRBV15
d_call: NA
clone_size: few
cdr3_nt: TGTGCCACCAGCCGACGACAGTCCTACAATGAGCAGTTCTTC
cdr3_aa: CATSRRQSYNEQFF

j_call: TRBJ2-3
v_call: TRBV5-1
d_call: NA
clone_size: few
cdr3_nt: TGCGCCAGCAGCTTGGCATCGGAGGAAGATACGCAGTATTTT
cdr3_aa: CASSLASEEDTQYF

j_call: TRBJ2-1
v_call: TRBV18
d_call: TRBD2
clone_size: many
cdr3_nt: TGTGCCAGCTCAAGAATATGGACTAGCGGGACAGTCTACAATGAGCAGTTCTTC
cdr3_aa: CASSRIWTSGTVYNEQFF

j_call: TRBJ1-4
v_call: TRBV20-1
d_call: NA
clone_size: many
cdr3_nt: TGCAGTGCTCCGACGGGGGCAGGGAATGAAAAACTGTTTTTT
cdr3_aa: CSAPTGAGNEKLFF

j_call: TRBJ2-1
v_call: TRBV11-3
d_call: TRBD2
clone_size: many
cdr3_nt: TGTGCCAGCAGCTTGGGGACTAGCGGGAGGGAGCAGTTCTTC
cdr3_aa: CASSLGTSGREQFF

j_call: TRBJ2-1
v_call: TRBV4-1
d_call: TRBD2
clone_size: many
cdr3_nt: TGCGCCAGCAGCCATGAACCGGGACTAGCATACAATGAGCAGTTCTTC
cdr3_aa: CASSHEPGLAYNEQFF

j_call: TRBJ2-3
v_call: TRBV14
d_call: TRBD2
clone_size: NA
cdr3_nt: TGTGCCAGCAGCCCGCGGACTAGCGGGAGGGCCCGATATTTT
cdr3_aa: CASSPRTSGRARYF

j_call: TRBJ2-1
v_call: TRBV6-1
d_call: NA
clone_size: few
cdr3_nt: TGTGCCAGCAATCGGGCAGGGTCCCCCAATGAGCAGTTCTTC
cdr3_aa: CASNRAGSPNEQFF

j_call: TRBJ2-2
v_call: TRBV24-1
d_call: NA
clone_size: many
cdr3_nt: TGTGCCACCAGTGATGCCGGGAGAGACACCGGGGAGCTGTTTTTT
cdr3_aa: CATSDAGRDTGELFF

j_call: TRBJ2-3
v_call: TRBV10-3
d_call: NA
clone_size: many
cdr3_nt: TGTGCCATCAGTGCCCGGGGAAGCACAGATACGCAGTATTTT
cdr3_aa: CAISARGSTDTQYF

j_call: TRBJ1-5
v_call: TRBV30
d_call: NA
clone_size: NA
cdr3_nt: TGTGCCTGGTCAGGACAGTTGAATAATCAGCCCCAGCATTTT
cdr3_aa: CAWSGQLNNQPQHF

j_call: TRBJ2-1
v_call: TRBV6-1
d_call: NA
clone_size: many
cdr3_nt: TGTGCCAGCAGGCAGGACATTAATGAGCAGTTCTTC
cdr3_aa: CASRQDINEQFF

j_call: TRBJ1-5
v_call: TRBV12-3/TRBV12-4
d_call: NA
clone_size: few
cdr3_nt: TGTGCCAGCAGTTTCCCGACCAATCAGCCCCAGCATTTT
cdr3_aa: CASSFPTNQPQHF

j_call: TRBJ2-3
v_call: TRBV6-2/TRBV6-3
d_call: NA
clone_size: NA
cdr3_nt: TGTGCCAGCCATAGGGGAGCAGATACGCAGTATTTT
cdr3_aa: CASHRGADTQYF

j_call: TRBJ2-6
v_call: TRBV6-6
d_call: TRBD1
clone_size: NA
cdr3_nt: TGTGCCAGCACCACGGGACAGGGGGTTTCTGGGGCCAACGTCCTGACTTTC
cdr3_aa: CASTTGQGVSGANVLTF

j_call: TRBJ1-3
v_call: TRBV20-1
d_call: NA
clone_size: many
cdr3_nt: TGCAGTGCTAGAGTTGGGTTTGGGCGAGGCCCTGGAAACACCATATATTTT
cdr3_aa: CSARVGFGRGPGNTIYF

j_call: TRBJ2-7
v_call: TRBV20-1
d_call: TRBD1
clone_size: many
cdr3_nt: TGCAGTGCTAGAGGGGAGGGGACAGGGGCCTACGAGCAGTACTTC
cdr3_aa: CSARGEGTGAYEQYF

j_call: TRBJ2-5
v_call: TRBV12-3/TRBV12-4
d_call: NA
clone_size: many
cdr3_nt: TGTGCCAGCAGTAGGGCCAGAAAAGAGACCCAGTACTTC
cdr3_aa: CASSRARKETQYF

j_call: TRBJ2-1
v_call: TRBV30
d_call: TRBD2
clone_size: many
cdr3_nt: TGTGCCTGGAGTGAAGATAGCGGGATAGATGAGCAGTTCTTC
cdr3_aa: CAWSEDSGIDEQFF

j_call: TRBJ2-1
v_call: TRBV7-2
d_call: TRBD2
clone_size: medium-sized
cdr3_nt: TGTGCCAGCAGCTCGCCGACTAGCGGTTCCCTCTACAATGAGCAGTTCTTC
cdr3_aa: CASSSPTSGSLYNEQFF

j_call: TRBJ2-3
v_call: TRBV7-9
d_call: TRBD2
clone_size: many
cdr3_nt: TGTGCCAGCAGCACCCGACTAGCGGCGCCCGATACGCAGTATTTT
cdr3_aa: CASSTRLAAPDTQYF

j_call: TRBJ1-1
v_call: TRBV11-2
d_call: TRBD1
clone_size: many
cdr3_nt: TGTGCCAGCAGCCGCCAATCGGGACAGGGGTCTGAAGCTTTCTTT
cdr3_aa: CASSRQSGQGSEAFF

j_call: TRBJ2-1
v_call: TRBV4-3
d_call: TRBD2
clone_size: many
cdr3_nt: TGCGCCAGCAGCCAAGGGACTAGCGGGAGCAGAAGTGAGCAGTTCTTC
cdr3_aa: CASSQGTSGSRSEQFF